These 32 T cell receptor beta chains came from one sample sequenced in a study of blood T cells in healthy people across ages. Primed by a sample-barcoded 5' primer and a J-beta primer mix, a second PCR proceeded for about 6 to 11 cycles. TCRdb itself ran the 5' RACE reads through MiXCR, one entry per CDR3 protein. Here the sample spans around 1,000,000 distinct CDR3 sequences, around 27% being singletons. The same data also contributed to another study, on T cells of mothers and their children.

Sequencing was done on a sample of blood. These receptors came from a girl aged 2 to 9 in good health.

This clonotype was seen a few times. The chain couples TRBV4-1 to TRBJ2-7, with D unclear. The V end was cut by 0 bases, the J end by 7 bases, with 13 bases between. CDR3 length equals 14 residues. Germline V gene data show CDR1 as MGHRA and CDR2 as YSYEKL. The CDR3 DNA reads TGCGCCAGCAGCCAAGATGGCCTCCCCACGGAGCAGTACTTC. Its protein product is CASSQDGLPTEQYF.

The CDR3 sequence is CSVEGVQGTEAFF. CDR3 in DNA: TGCAGCGTTGAAGGAGTCCAGGGCACTGAAGCTTTCTTT. The genes are TRBV29-1 and TRBJ1-1, with a weak D call TRBD1 (5 bases). The germline CDR1 and CDR2 sequences are SQVTM and ANQGSEA. The V end lost 1 base, the J end lost 4 bases, and 10 bases lay between the germline ends. The CDR3 spans 13 residues.

The CDR3 nucleotides are TGTGCCAGCAGTTCGCAGATTAGCTCCTACAATGAGCAGTTCTTC. It is translated as CASSSQISSYNEQFF. The chain recombines TRBV28 with TRBJ2-1; D is uncertain. Germline-derived CDR1 and CDR2 are MDHEN and SYDVKM. The germline V and J ends were trimmed by 4 bases and 0 bases, with 10 bases remaining between them. The CDR3 spans 15 residues.

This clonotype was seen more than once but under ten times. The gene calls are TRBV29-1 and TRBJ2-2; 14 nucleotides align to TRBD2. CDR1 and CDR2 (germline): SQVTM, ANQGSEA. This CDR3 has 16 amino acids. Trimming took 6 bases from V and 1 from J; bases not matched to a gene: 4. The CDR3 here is CSVAGLAGVNTGELFF. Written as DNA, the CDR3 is TGCAGCGTGGCGGGACTAGCGGGAGTGAACACCGGGGAGCTGTTTTTT.

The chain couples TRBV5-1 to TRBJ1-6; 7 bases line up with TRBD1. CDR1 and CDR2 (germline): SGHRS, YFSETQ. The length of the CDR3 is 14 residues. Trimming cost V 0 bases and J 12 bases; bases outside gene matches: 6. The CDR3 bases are TGCGCCAGCAGCTTGGACAGGGGCGCCGAACCCCTCCACTTT. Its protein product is CASSLDRGAEPLHF.

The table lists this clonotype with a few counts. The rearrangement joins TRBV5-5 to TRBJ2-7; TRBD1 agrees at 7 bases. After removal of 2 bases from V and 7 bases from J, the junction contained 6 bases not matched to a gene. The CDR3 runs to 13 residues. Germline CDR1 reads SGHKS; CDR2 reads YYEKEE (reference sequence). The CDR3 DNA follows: TGTGCCAGCAGCTTAGAGGGGGCGCCTGAGCAGTACTTC. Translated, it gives CASSLEGAPEQYF.

The CDR3 sequence: CASSQDKGIYGYTF. CDR3 DNA: TGCGCCAGCAGCCAAGATAAAGGCATCTATGGCTACACCTTC. The gene calls are TRBV4-3 and TRBJ1-2; D unclear. The germline CDR1 and CDR2 sequences are LGHNA and YSLEER. Trimming took 0 bases from V and 4 from J, leaving 9 bases between them. This CDR3 has 14 amino acids.

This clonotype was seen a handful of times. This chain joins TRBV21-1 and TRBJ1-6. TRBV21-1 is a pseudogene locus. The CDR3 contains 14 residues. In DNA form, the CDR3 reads TGTGCCAGCAGCAAACCCGAGGCCGATTCACCCCTCCACTTT. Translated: CASSKPEADSPLHF.

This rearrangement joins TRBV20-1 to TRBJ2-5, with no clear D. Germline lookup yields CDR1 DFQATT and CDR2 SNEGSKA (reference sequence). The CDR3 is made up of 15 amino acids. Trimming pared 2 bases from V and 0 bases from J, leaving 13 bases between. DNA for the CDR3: TGCAGTGCTAGATACTCCGGACCGTACCAAGAGACCCAGTACTTC. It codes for CSARYSGPYQETQYF.

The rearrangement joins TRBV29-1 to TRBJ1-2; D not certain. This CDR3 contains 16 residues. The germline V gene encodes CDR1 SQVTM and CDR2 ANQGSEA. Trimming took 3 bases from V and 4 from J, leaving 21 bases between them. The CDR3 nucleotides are TGCAGCGTTGACCAAGCGCCCACACCAGGCCCCTATGGCTACACCTTC. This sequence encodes CSVDQAPTPGPYGYTF.

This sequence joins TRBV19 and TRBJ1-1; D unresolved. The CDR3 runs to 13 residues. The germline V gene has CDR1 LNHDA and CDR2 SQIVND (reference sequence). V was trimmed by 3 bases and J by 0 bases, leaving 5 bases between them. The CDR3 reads CASSISMNTEAFF. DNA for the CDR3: TGTGCCAGTAGTATCTCGATGAACACTGAAGCTTTCTTT.

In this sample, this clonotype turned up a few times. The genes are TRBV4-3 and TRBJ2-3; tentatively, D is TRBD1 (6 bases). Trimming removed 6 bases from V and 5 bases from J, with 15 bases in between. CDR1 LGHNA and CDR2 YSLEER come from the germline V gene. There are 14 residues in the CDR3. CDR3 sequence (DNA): TGCGCCAGCAGGGACAGCAAAGGGGGAGATACGCAGTATTTT. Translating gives CASRDSKGGDTQYF.

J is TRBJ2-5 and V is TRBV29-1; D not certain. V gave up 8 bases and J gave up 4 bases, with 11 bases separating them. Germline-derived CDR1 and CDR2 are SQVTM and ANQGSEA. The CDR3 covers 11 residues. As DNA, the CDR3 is TGCAGCACGAGGCCGGGAGAGACCCAGTACTTC. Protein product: CSTRPGETQYF.

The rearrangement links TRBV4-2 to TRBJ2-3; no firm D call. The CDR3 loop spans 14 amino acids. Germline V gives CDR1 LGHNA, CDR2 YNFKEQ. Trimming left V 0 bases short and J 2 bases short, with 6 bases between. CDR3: CASSQEAATDTQYF. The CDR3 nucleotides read TGTGCCAGCAGCCAAGAGGCCGCCACAGATACGCAGTATTTT.

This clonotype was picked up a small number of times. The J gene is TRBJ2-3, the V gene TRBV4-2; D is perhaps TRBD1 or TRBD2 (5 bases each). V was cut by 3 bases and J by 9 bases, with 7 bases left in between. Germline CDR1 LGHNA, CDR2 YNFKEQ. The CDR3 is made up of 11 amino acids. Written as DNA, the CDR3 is TGTGCCAGCAGCCAGGGGGTGACGCAGTATTTT. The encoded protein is CASSQGVTQYF.

CDR3 DNA: TGTGCCAGCAAACTGACAGGGGAAGATCAGCCCCAGCATTTT. Its translation is CASKLTGEDQPQHF. J is TRBJ1-5 and V is TRBV28; 8 bases line up with TRBD1. This CDR3 is 14 amino acids long. After removal of 7 bases from V and 5 bases from J, the junction contained 7 bases not matched to a gene. CDR1 MDHEN and CDR2 SYDVKM come from the germline V gene.

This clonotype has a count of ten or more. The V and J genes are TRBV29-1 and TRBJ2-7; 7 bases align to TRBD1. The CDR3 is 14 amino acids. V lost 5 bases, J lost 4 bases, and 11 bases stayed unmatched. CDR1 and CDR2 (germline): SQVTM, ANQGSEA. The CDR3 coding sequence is TGCAGCGTTAACGAGTGGGACAGACCTTACGAGCAGTACTTC. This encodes CSVNEWDRPYEQYF.

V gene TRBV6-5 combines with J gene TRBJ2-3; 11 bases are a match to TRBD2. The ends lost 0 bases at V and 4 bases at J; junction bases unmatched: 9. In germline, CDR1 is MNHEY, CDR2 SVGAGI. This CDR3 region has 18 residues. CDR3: CASSYSPSGRYLADTQYF. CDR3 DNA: TGTGCCAGCAGTTACTCGCCTAGCGGGAGGTATTTGGCAGATACGCAGTATTTT.

CDR3 loop: CATTGPTKNIQYF. Here the CDR3 DNA reads TGTGCCACCACGGGGCCTACCAAAAACATTCAGTACTTC. The chain recombines TRBV6-6 with TRBJ2-4, with D possibly being TRBD1 or TRBD2 (5 bases each). With 10 bases removed from V and 2 bases from J, the gap between germline ends came to 12 bases. Germline CDR1 MNHNY, CDR2 SVGAGI (reference sequence). The CDR3 is 13 amino acids.

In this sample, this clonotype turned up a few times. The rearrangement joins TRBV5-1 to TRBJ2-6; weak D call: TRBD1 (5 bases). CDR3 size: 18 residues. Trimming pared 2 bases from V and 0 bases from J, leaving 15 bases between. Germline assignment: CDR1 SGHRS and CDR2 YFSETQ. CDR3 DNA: TGCGCCAGCAGCTTCGATGGGGCAGCAAGCTCTGGGGCCAACGTCCTGACTTTC. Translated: CASSFDGAASSGANVLTF.

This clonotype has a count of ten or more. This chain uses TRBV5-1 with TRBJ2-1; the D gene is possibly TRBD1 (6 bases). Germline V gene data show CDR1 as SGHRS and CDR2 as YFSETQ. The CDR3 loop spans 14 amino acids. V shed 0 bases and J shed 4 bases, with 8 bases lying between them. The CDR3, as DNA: TGCGCCAGCAGCTTGGGACAGGTATACAATGAGCAGTTCTTC. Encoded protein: CASSLGQVYNEQFF.

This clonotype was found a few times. CDR3 residues: CSCDRGSNEQFF. The CDR3, as DNA: TGCAGCTGCGACAGGGGGTCGAATGAGCAGTTCTTC. V usage is TRBV29-1 and J usage is TRBJ2-1; 9 nucleotides align to TRBD1. V was pared by 8 bases and J by 7 bases, with 6 bases of the junction left unmatched. This CDR3 contains 12 residues. Germline V lookup: CDR1 SQVTM, CDR2 ANQGSEA.

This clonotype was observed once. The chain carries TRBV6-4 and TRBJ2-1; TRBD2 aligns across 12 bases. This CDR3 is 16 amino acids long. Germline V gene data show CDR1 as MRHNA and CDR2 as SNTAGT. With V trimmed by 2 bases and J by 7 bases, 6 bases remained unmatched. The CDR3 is CASSDQGLAGVNEQFF. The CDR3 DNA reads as TGTGCCAGCAGTGACCAGGGACTAGCGGGCGTTAATGAGCAGTTCTTC.

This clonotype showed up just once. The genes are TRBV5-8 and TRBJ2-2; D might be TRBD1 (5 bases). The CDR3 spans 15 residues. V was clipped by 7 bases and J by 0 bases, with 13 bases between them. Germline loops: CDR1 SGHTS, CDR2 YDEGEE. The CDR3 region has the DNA TGTGCCAGCCCCAAGGGGCCCGCGAACACCGGGGAGCTGTTTTTT. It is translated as CASPKGPANTGELFF.

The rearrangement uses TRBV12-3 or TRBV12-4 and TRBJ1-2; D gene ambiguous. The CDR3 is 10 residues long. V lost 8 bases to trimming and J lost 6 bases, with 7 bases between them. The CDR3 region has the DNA TGTGCCAGCGGTCGAAATGGCTACACCTTC. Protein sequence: CASGRNGYTF.

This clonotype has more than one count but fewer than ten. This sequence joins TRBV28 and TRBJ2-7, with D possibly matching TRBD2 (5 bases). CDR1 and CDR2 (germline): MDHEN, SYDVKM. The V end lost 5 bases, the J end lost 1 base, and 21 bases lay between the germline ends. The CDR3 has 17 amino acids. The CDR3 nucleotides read TGTGCCAGCAGTCCCCTCGGTCGGAGTGACTATTCCTACGAGCAGTACTTC. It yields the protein CASSPLGRSDYSYEQYF.

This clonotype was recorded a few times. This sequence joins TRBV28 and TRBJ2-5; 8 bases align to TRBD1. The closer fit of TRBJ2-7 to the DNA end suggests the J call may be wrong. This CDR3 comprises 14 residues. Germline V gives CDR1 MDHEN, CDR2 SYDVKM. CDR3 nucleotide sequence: TGTGCCAGCAGTGCACCGGACAGGGACCACGAGCAGTACTTC. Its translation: CASSAPDRDHEQYF.

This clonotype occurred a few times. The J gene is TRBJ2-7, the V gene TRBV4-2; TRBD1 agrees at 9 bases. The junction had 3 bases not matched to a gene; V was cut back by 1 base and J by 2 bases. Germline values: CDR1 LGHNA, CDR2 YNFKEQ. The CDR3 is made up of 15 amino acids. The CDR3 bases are TGTGCCAGCAGCCAAGGGGACAGGGCTCCCTACGAGCAGTACTTC. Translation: CASSQGDRAPYEQYF.

The DNA of the CDR3 is TGCGCCAGCAGCTTGGTAGAGCTACCGAATGAGCAGTTCTTC. Translated: CASSLVELPNEQFF. The genes are TRBV5-1 and TRBJ2-5; D not resolved. Judging by the DNA end, TRBJ2-1 fits better; the J call may be wrong. CDR1 and CDR2 (germline): SGHRS, YFSETQ. The CDR3 sequence is 14 residues long.

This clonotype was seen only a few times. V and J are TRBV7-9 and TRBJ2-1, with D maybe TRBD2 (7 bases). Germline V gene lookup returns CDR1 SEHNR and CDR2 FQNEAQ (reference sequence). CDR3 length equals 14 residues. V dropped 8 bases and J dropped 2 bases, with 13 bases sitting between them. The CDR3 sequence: CASGGGATYNEQFF. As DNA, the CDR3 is TGTGCCAGCGGAGGGGGGGCTACCTACAATGAGCAGTTCTTC.

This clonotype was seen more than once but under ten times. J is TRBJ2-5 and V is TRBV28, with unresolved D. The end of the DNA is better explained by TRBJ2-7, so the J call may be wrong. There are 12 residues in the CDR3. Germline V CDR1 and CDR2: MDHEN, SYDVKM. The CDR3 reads CASSSHTYEQYF. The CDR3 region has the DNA TGTGCCAGCAGTTCCCATACCTACGAGCAGTACTTC.

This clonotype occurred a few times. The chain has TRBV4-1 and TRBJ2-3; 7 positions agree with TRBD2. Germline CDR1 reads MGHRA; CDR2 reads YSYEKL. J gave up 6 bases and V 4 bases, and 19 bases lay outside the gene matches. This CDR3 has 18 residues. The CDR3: CASSPSGGGGFLRDTQYF. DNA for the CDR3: TGCGCCAGCAGCCCCTCCGGTGGGGGGGGATTCCTTCGGGATACGCAGTATTTT.